Below, 23 T cell receptor beta chains from the same sample are listed, as sequenced in a study of T cell responses to AZD1222 COVID-19 vaccine. Here immunoSEQ multiplex PCR was the method, and the copy in TCRdb shows in-frame clones only, minus some. The table records 120,000 to 150,000 clones, around 90% of them present only once. Sequenced material: peripheral blood, taken 28 days after the second AZD1222 dose. The receptors here all came from an adult who received the AZD1222 COVID-19 vaccine.

The chain links TRBV7-9 to TRBJ2-7, with D perhaps matching TRBD1 (7 bases). Germline V gives CDR1 SEHNR, CDR2 FQNEAQ (reference sequence). The CDR3 totals 13 residues. The V end lost 5 bases, the J end lost 6 bases, and 14 bases lay between the germline ends. The DNA for the CDR3 is TGTGCCAGCAGCGATTCAGGGGGGCGCGAGCAGTACTTC. It is translated as CASSDSGGREQYF. Full variable domain (missing parts from reference TRBV7-9 and TRBJ2-7): DTGVSQNPRHKITKRGQNVTFRCDPISEHNRLYWYRQTLGQGPEFLTYFQNEAQLEKSRLLSDRFSAERPKGSFSTLEIQRTEQGDSAMYLCASSDSGGREQYFGPGTRLTVT.

This sequence joins TRBV7-9 and TRBJ2-7, with D perhaps TRBD1 or TRBD2 (5 bases each). V was clipped by 8 bases and J by 7 bases, with 24 bases between them. CDR1 is SEHNR and CDR2 is FQNEAQ in the germline V gene (reference sequence). This CDR3 is 15 amino acids long. CDR3 DNA: TGTGCCAGCGGTGGAGATTCCGGGACGGCGAGGGAGCAGTACTTC. Protein product: CASGGDSGTAREQYF.

The chain carries TRBV9 and TRBJ2-6; no clear D gene. Between the trimmed V and J ends, which lost 2 bases and 1 base, there was a span of 7 bases. This CDR3 spans 15 amino acids. Looked up from germline, CDR1 is SGDLS and CDR2 is YYNGEE. As DNA, the CDR3 is TGTGCCAGCAGCGTTGCGATATCTGGGGCCAACGTCCTGACTTTC. Amino acid sequence: CASSVAISGANVLTF.

The chain carries TRBV7-8 and TRBJ2-7; 10 bases match TRBD2. Germline CDR1 SGHVS, CDR2 FQNEAQ. The CDR3 totals 15 residues. The V and J ends lost 3 bases and 3 bases, in that order; junction bases with no gene match: 5. The CDR3 reads CASSLMASGSYEQYF. In DNA, the CDR3 is TGTGCCAGCAGCTTGATGGCTAGCGGGAGCTACGAGCAGTACTTC.

The chain links TRBV7-2 to TRBJ1-6; 7 nucleotides agree with TRBD1. The CDR3 totals 13 residues. The V and J ends lost 4 bases and 11 bases, in that order; junction bases with no gene match: 5. Germline CDR1 is SGHTA and CDR2 is FQGNSA. This CDR3 reads CASSSQGYPPLHF. The CDR3 DNA sequence: TGTGCCAGCAGCTCACAGGGGTATCCACCCCTCCACTTT. Using reference TRBV7-2 and TRBJ1-6 for the parts outside the CDR3, the full variable domain is GAGVSQSPSNKVTEKGKDVELRCDPISGHTALYWYRQSLGQGLEFLIYFQGNSAPDKSGLPSDRFSAERTGGSVSTLTIQRTQQEDSAVYLCASSSQGYPPLHFGNGTRLTVT.

This chain uses TRBV10-3 with TRBJ1-2; no clear D. This CDR3 is 13 amino acids long. Germline CDR1 reads ENHRY; CDR2 reads SYGVKD. Trimming stripped 4 bases from V and 8 bases from J, with 14 bases between. This chain's CDR3 is CAISGASRYGYTF. The CDR3 bases are TGTGCCATCAGTGGGGCCTCCCGGTACGGCTACACCTTC.

The chain carries TRBV6-6 and TRBJ2-3; D remains unclear. CDR1 and CDR2 from the germline V gene are MNHNY and SVGAGI (reference sequence). The length of the CDR3 is 16 residues. Trimming shortened V by 7 bases and J by 3 bases, and 20 bases separated the two germline ends. The CDR3 loop reads CASTPPVGFETDTQYF. As DNA, the CDR3 is TGTGCCAGCACCCCCCCAGTAGGGTTCGAGACAGATACGCAGTATTTT.

This clone was seen just once. The chain combines TRBV6-5 with TRBJ2-1; TRBD1 matches 10 bases. The V and J ends lost 6 bases and 8 bases, in that order; junction bases with no gene match: 10. The germline V gene encodes CDR1 MNHEY and CDR2 SVGAGI. This CDR3 is built from 15 residues. The CDR3 protein is CASRGGTGEGHEQFF. As DNA, the CDR3 is TGTGCCAGCAGGGGCGGGACAGGGGAAGGCCATGAGCAGTTCTTC.

Comments on this clone: The same CDR3 is also encoded by other DNA sequences in this sample. The J gene is TRBJ1-1, the V gene TRBV10-3, with D perhaps matching TRBD1 (5 bases). This CDR3 region has 13 residues. Per germline, CDR1 ENHRY and CDR2 SYGVKD. Trimming took off 4 bases at V and 1 base at J, with 7 bases between the two ends. CDR3 sequence reads: CAISGGKNTEAFF. The CDR3 bases are TGTGCCATCAGTGGGGGGAAGAACACTGAAGCTTTCTTT.

This clone has a handful of counts. This chain uses TRBV18 with TRBJ1-2, with 8 bases fitting TRBD1. This CDR3 has 16 residues. Looked up from germline, CDR1 is KGHSH and CDR2 is LQKENI. Trimming at V came to 3 bases and at J to 1 base, leaving 7 bases not matched to a gene. CDR3 sequence reads: CASSPGQGNYNYGYTF. The CDR3 DNA follows: TGTGCCAGCTCACCCGGACAGGGCAACTATAACTATGGCTACACCTTC.

The V call is TRBV4-2, the J call TRBJ1-1, with a weak D call TRBD1 (5 bases). The CDR3 sequence is 13 residues long. Germline V gives CDR1 LGHNA, CDR2 YNFKEQ. V lost 10 bases, J lost 1 base, and 13 bases lay in between. CDR3 region: CATTDTKNTEAFF. The CDR3 DNA reads TGTGCCACCACGGACACGAAGAACACTGAAGCTTTCTTT.

This clone came up once. The rearrangement joins TRBV19 to TRBJ1-5; D is undetermined. Trimming took off 7 bases at V and 2 bases at J, with 18 bases between the two ends. The CDR3 consists of 16 residues. The V gene's germline CDR1 is LNHDA and CDR2 SQIVND (reference sequence). CDR3: CASTPHSVQGNQPQHF. In nucleotides, the CDR3 is TGTGCCAGTACCCCCCATAGTGTCCAAGGCAATCAGCCCCAGCATTTT.

The chain recombines TRBV30 with TRBJ2-2; 10 positions agree with TRBD1. J lost 6 bases, V lost 2 bases, and 6 bases had no gene match. In germline, CDR1 is GTSNPN, CDR2 SVGIG (reference sequence). This CDR3 region has 15 residues. This CDR3 is CAWSPGQGYAGELFF. The CDR3 coding sequence is TGTGCCTGGAGTCCGGGACAGGGGTACGCCGGGGAGCTGTTTTTT.

Only a few counts were recorded for this clone. The V call is TRBV6-1, the J call TRBJ1-5; D is possibly TRBD1 (5 bases). With 8 bases removed from V and 6 bases from J, the gap between germline ends came to 20 bases. This CDR3 is built from 15 residues. CDR1 is MNHNS and CDR2 is SASEGT in the germline V gene. The CDR3 DNA sequence: TGTGCCAGCCATGGGGGAGGCCTTAGCGTTCAGCCCCAGCATTTT. This gives the protein CASHGGGLSVQPQHF.

The gene calls are TRBV6-5 and TRBJ2-3; D uncertain. Germline CDR1 is MNHEY and CDR2 is SVGAGI. V shed 0 bases and J shed 0 bases, with 10 bases lying between them. CDR3 length: 16 amino acids. The chain's CDR3 is CASSYSTGKSTDTQYF. The CDR3 DNA reads as TGTGCCAGCAGTTACTCGACTGGGAAGAGCACAGATACGCAGTATTTT.

V gene TRBV6-5 combines with J gene TRBJ1-3; D not certain. V was clipped by 8 bases and J by 3 bases, with 17 bases between them. The germline V gene has CDR1 MNHEY and CDR2 SVGAGI. The CDR3 covers 15 residues. The CDR3, as DNA: TGTGCCAGCTTCGCGGGCACATCCCGTGGAAACACCATATATTTT. This codes for CASFAGTSRGNTIYF.

The V call is TRBV5-1, the J call TRBJ1-6; 7 bases match TRBD1. There are 16 residues in the CDR3. The V and J ends lost 4 bases and 9 bases, in that order; junction bases with no gene match: 13. Germline CDR1 and CDR2: SGHRS and YFSETQ. The CDR3 loop reads CASSLSGEGAGSPLHF. CDR3 bases: TGCGCCAGCAGCCTCTCAGGAGAGGGGGCAGGTTCACCCCTCCACTTT. Filled out from reference TRBV5-1 and TRBJ1-6, the complete variable domain reads KAGVTQTPRYLIKTRGQQVTLSCSPISGHRSVSWYQQTPGQGLQFLFEYFSETQRNKGNFPGRFSGRQFSNSRSEMNVSTLELGDSALYLCASSLSGEGAGSPLHFGNGTRLTVT.

The V call is TRBV28, the J call TRBJ2-7; D is possibly TRBD1 (6 bases). The CDR3 covers 13 residues. Between the trimmed V and J ends, which lost 5 bases and 0 bases, there was a span of 8 bases. Germline CDR1 reads MDHEN; CDR2 reads SYDVKM. CDR3 sequence reads: CASSRTASYEQYF. The CDR3 nucleotides read TGTGCCAGCAGTAGGACAGCCTCCTACGAGCAGTACTTC. Based on the CDR3 plus reference TRBV28 and TRBJ2-7, the full variable domain is DVKVTQSSRYLVKRTGEKVFLECVQDMDHENMFWYRQDPGLGLRLIYFSYDVKMKEKGDIPEGYSVSREKKERFSLILESASTNQTSMYLCASSRTASYEQYFGPGTRLTVT.

This clone was seen a handful of times. This rearrangement joins TRBV7-9 to TRBJ1-2; D uncertain. Germline V gene sequence: CDR1 SEHNR, CDR2 FQNEAQ (reference sequence). Trimming pared 6 bases from V and 8 bases from J, leaving 19 bases between. This CDR3 spans 14 amino acids. The CDR3 sequence: CASSLPPGGLGYTF. CDR3 coding DNA: TGTGCCAGCAGTCTACCCCCTGGAGGACTCGGCTACACCTTC. Full variable domain (remainder filled in from reference TRBV7-9 and TRBJ1-2): DTGVSQNPRHKITKRGQNVTFRCDPISEHNRLYWYRQTLGQGPEFLTYFQNEAQLEKSRLLSDRFSAERPKGSFSTLEIQRTEQGDSAMYLCASSLPPGGLGYTFGSGTRLTVV.

V gene TRBV9 combines with J gene TRBJ2-1; TRBD1 might be the D (5 bases). Germline CDR1 SGDLS, CDR2 YYNGEE. Trimming left V 6 bases short and J 8 bases short, with 24 bases between. This CDR3 is built from 16 residues. The CDR3 DNA follows: TGTGCCAGCACCAACCTAGACAGCTTTGTGGCCCATGAGCAGTTCTTC. This encodes CASTNLDSFVAHEQFF. Full variable domain (outside the CDR3, taken from reference TRBV9 and TRBJ2-1): DSGVTQTPKHLITATGQRVTLRCSPRSGDLSVYWYQQSLDQGLQFLIQYYNGEERAKGNILERFSAQQFPDLHSELNLSSLELGDSALYFCASTNLDSFVAHEQFFGPGTRLTVL.

The chain couples TRBV11-2 to TRBJ2-3; 8 bases map to TRBD1. The CDR3 consists of 15 residues. The germline V gene has CDR1 SGHAT and CDR2 FQNNGV. V shed 3 bases and J 4 bases; nucleotides not matched to a gene: 6. The CDR3 bases are TGTGCCAGCAGCTTTGGGACAGGAGGGTCAGATACGCAGTATTTT. Translated, it gives CASSFGTGGSDTQYF. The whole variable domain, filled in from reference TRBV11-2 and TRBJ2-3, reads EAGVAQSPRYKIIEKRQSVAFWCNPISGHATLYWYQQILGQGPKLLIQFQNNGVVDDSQLPKDRFSAERLKGVDSTLKIQPAKLEDSAVYLCASSFGTGGSDTQYFGPGTRLTVL.

The chain couples TRBV10-1 to TRBJ1-3; D is perhaps TRBD1 (5 bases). Trimming cost V 2 bases and J 4 bases, with 12 bases left between them. CDR3 size: 15 residues. Germline CDR1 WNHNN, CDR2 SYGVQD (reference sequence). CDR3 coding DNA: TGCGCCAGCAGTGAGGGGGGGTTTGAGGGAAACACCATATATTTT. Translation gives CASSEGGFEGNTIYF.

The chain is built from TRBV5-4 and TRBJ2-3; D is ambiguous. From germline, CDR1 is SGHNT and CDR2 YYREEE (reference sequence). The V end was cut by 2 bases, the J end by 5 bases, with 15 bases between. The CDR3 consists of 15 residues. In DNA form, the CDR3 reads TGTGCCAGCAGCTTTCCCAGCCCCTCGAGAGATACGCAGTATTTT. This codes for CASSFPSPSRDTQYF.